This TCR beta chain was identified during a study of cytomegalovirus exposure and HLA in healthy donors (TCRdb year 2017). For the wider study: In an earlier analysis of some 550 of the donors, about 260 Gb of sequence data and roughly 100 million unique TCR beta sequences from 180 million or so T cells were reported. Rather than drawing on any new phenotypic data, the later analysis identified candidate immune exposures from TCR beta sequences and the way those sequences occurred across donors. The study was designed to test whether signatures of past pathogen exposure could be identified by cataloging public T cell receptors. An early release covering roughly 600 HLA-typed donors comprised roughly 300 gigabases of sequencing data and some 79 million unique TCR sequences. Among 398 genotyped donors of the cohort, an average of 235,054 unique TCR beta nucleotide sequences were sequenced per donor, roughly 18% of them non-productive. Typing coverage varied by locus: roughly 620-640 donors for A, B, C, DRB1 and DQB1; approximately 500 for DQA1; over 600 for DPA1; under 490 for DPB1. All discovery cohort repertoires had been generated on a single sequencing platform. The study combined high-throughput TCR immunosequencing, statistical association of individual TCRs with disease status, and machine learning to predict cytomegalovirus infection status. A later analysis re-analyzed previously published TCR beta repertoires from roughly 690 donors and added high-resolution HLA genotyping to study TCR occurrence patterns. Of the roughly 410 genotyped donors, 80% to 90% were placed in the genetic ancestry cluster associated with self-reported Caucasian donors. Besides the first cohort of roughly 700 subjects, a separate validation cohort made up of roughly 120 different subjects was used. Donor age, sex, ethnicity and CMV serostatus were collected together with the repertoire data. Class I and class II HLA loci were covered by the typing at four-digit resolution. In a later genetic analysis, genome-wide SNP genotypes for about 55% of the roughly 670 donors were used, and that subset was treated as a discovery cohort. Using immunosequencing, the study profiled T cell repertoires from 550 to 750 subjects and related those repertoires to cytomegalovirus serostatus. About five DR-DQ haplotypes were treated as single units for association and clustering because of strong linkage in the cohort. In an earlier analysis of over 550 of the donors, high-throughput TCR beta sequencing was used to judge whether each TCR beta V gene segment behaved as functional or pseudogenic.

The library was made by the immunoSEQ multiplex PCR assay. For the multiplex PCR, a mixture combining 60 forward primers for TCR Vbeta segments and 13 reverse primers for TCR Jbeta segments was used. The CDR3 region of rearranged TCR beta genes was amplified from genomic DNA with a multiplex PCR assay. The Illumina HiSeq System was used to sequence the amplified TCR beta libraries as 87-base-pair reads. The published analysis was carried out like this. A later analysis counted approximately 84 million unique TCR beta chains across the 640 or so repertoires, and some 11 million of these chains were shared by at least two donors. To remove PCR and sequencing errors, raw reads were error-corrected and collapsed into unique sequences using a nearest-neighbor algorithm that merged closely related sequences. CDR3 sequences were aligned to IMGT reference sequences to assign V, D and J gene segments. For a sequence to be retained, a match of at least six nucleotides to both a V gene segment and a J gene segment was required. A rearrangement counted as productive if the CDR3 had no stop codons and remained in frame with V and J, and every other rearrangement counted as non-productive. Following IMGT convention, CDR3 was defined as the stretch from the second conserved V-encoded cysteine to the conserved J-encoded phenylalanine. Sequences without an unambiguous match to a single V gene segment were excluded from the earlier analysis of about 630 of the donors. An earlier analysis of fewer than 750 of the donors called V segments functional above 56.7% productive rearrangements and segregating when the between-donor standard deviation exceeded 5%. A statistical classification framework was built for diagnosing cytomegalovirus status from the catalog of TCR beta chain sequences. A later analysis assigned V and J genes by comparing TCR nucleotide sequences with IMGT/GENE-DB human TR gene sequences. The TCRdist pipeline was used in a later analysis to assign CDR3 sequences and most-parsimonious VDJ recombination scenarios. In a later analysis, every TCR beta chain was defined by the combination of its CDR3 amino acid sequence and its V-gene family, and reads without a unique V-gene family were dropped. A later analysis removed 592 highly shared, low-generation-probability nucleotide sequences to deal with suspected cross-contamination and a sequencing artifact. A later analysis calculated a clonal expansion index for each public chain from normalized within-repertoire ranks of inferred template counts. In a later analysis, generation probabilities were computed with a VDJ recombination model fitted to out-of-frame rearrangements, and the resulting probabilities were checked against IGoR. In a later analysis, TCR-TCR, TCR-HLA and TCR-CMV co-occurrence was scored with hypergeometric tests, and a repertoire-size bias correction was applied to TCR pairs. To estimate false discovery rates, a later analysis permuted the HLA or CMV assignments 20 times. In a later analysis, co-occurring TCRs were grouped using DBSCAN, with TCRdist sequence similarity added in when clustering inside HLA-allele-positive subsets. Repertoires with fewer than 30,000 or more than 120,000 public chains were left out of co-occurrence clustering, as were about five repertoires with anomalous nucleotide sharing. What TCRdb holds here is the immuneACCESS table cut down to in-frame rearrangements. Part of the clones is not present; checked against another copy, under half of the missing clones reflect an unresolved V gene, and the others are unexplained. V, J and clone size were drawn from that table, and D and trimming were deduced from the DNA. The table kept for this sample lists 80,000 to 95,000 clones. The ten most abundant clones make up about 1% of the sample.

The cohort comprised some 700 healthy bone marrow donors. At the time of sampling, every cohort member was nominally healthy, though immune exposures that went unrecorded were likely present. The donor tested CMV seronegative and was one of the 352 seronegative cohort members. Every donor gave a peripheral blood sample, and the peripheral blood mononuclear cells from that sample were used for TCR beta sequencing. Genomic DNA was extracted from the blood cell samples with the Qiagen DNeasy Blood Extraction Kit. Looking up the germline V gene yields CDR1 MNHNS and CDR2 SASEGT. The CDR3, from cysteine to phenylalanine, totals 15 residues. Of the read, only the CDR3 DNA is kept; its 45 bases are in frame from base 1. Unmatched junction bases come to 7, with V trimmed by 4 bases and J by 5 bases. The paper's findings and limits, for the study overall: Presence/absence analyses assumed roughly uniform sequencing depth across donors, an assumption that may not hold. In a later analysis, HLA-associated TCR beta chains were found to be more clonally expanded and to have lower generation probabilities than equally common non-associated chains. The classifier was reported to diagnose cytomegalovirus status with high specificity and sensitivity in both the original cohort and the validation cohort. Only TCR beta chains were sequenced in this cohort, and the absence of alpha or paired-chain data limited detectable features. Because HLA typing was missing for some donors at each locus, association tests included only the typed subset. In a later analysis, most CMV-associated TCR beta chains were found to appear HLA-restricted, with HLA associations seemingly driven largely by CMV exposure. Because counts were too low, 15 to 20 rarely observed V segments, including chromosome 9 orphons, were left out of the earlier analysis of approximately 580 of the donors. In a later analysis, the rate of TCR association differed among HLA loci, with DRB1 alleles having the most associated TCRs and HLA-C alleles having the fewest. When HLA alleles, especially DR and DQ, strongly co-occurred, attributing TCR associations to individual alleles was difficult. A later analysis reported that several top co-occurrence clusters appeared linked to parvovirus B19, influenza, CMV and Epstein-Barr virus. The study gave a list of about 170 TCR beta chains associated with cytomegalovirus. It was suggested by the authors that the approach could potentially be generalized to other disease states and immunological phenotypes. A further reported finding was that TCR beta sequences accurately predicted the HLA-A and HLA-B alleles for most subjects in the first cohort. CMV serostatus was the only immune exposure information available for the cohort. Most TCR sequences were seen in very few donors, while some public TCRs were found in many individuals. A cluster of highly shared sequence variants was judged likely to be a technical artifact of the sequencing pipeline. In an earlier analysis of 500 to 650 of the donors, most TCR beta V segments appeared in productive rearrangements about 87% or about 30% of the time, broadly matching IMGT annotations. In vitro tests confirmed that a few of the cytomegalovirus-associated TCR beta chains recognize cytomegalovirus antigens. At a false discovery rate of 0.05, a later analysis linked 15,000 to 20,000 TCR beta sequences to specific HLA alleles. Linkage disequilibrium might explain the correlated functional status among segregating V segments, but an unknown experimental factor could not be ruled out. Some IMGT-functional V segments, including TRBV6-2 and TRBV6-3, could not be distinguished by the 87-base-pair reads and were therefore excluded. A later genetic analysis reported fewer N-insertions in productive TCRs among donors in an Asian-associated ancestry cluster than the roughly 700-donor mean. An association between a missense DCLRE1C variant and V-gene and J-gene trimming of TCR beta chains was found in a later genetic analysis and replicated in an independent cohort.

About this clone: It has no known antigen specificity.

The chain employs TRBV6-1 and TRBJ2-5, and 10 junction bases match TRBD1. The source material was PBMCs. This sequence originates from a woman in her twenties or thirties in good health and CMV-seronegative. The nucleotide sequence is TGTGCCAGCAGTGGGGGGACAGGGGAATCGGAGACCCAGTACTTC. It translates as CASSGGTGESETQYF.